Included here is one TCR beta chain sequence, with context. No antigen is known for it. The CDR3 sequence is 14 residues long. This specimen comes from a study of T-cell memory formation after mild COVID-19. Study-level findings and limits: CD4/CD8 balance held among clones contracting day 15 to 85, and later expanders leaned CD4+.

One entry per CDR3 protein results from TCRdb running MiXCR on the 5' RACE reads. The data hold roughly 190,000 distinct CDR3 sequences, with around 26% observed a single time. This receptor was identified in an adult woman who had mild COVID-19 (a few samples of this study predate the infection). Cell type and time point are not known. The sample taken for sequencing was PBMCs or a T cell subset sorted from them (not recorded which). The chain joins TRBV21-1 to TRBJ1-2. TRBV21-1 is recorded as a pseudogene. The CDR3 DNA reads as TGTGCCAGCAGCAAAAAGGAGCGGCCTTGGGGCTACACCTTC. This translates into CASSKKERPWGYTF.